This entry lists 23 T cell receptor beta chains sequenced from one sample in a study of T-cell reconstitution after alpha-beta-depleted transplantation in children. Construction of the TCRbeta library involved unique molecular identifiers. TCRdb independently ran MiXCR on the PCR reads; one entry per CDR3 protein. Of hundreds of thousands of distinct CDR3 sequences listed, over 10% are singletons. The sequencing here drew on PBMCs, mostly from graft donor cells, taken 360 days after TCRalphabeta/CD19-depleted stem cell transplant. These receptors originate from a male patient aged 5 to 17 who had a stem cell transplant for acute myeloid leukemia, so the T cells may come from the graft donor.

In this sample, this clonotype turned up a few times. CDR3 sequence (DNA): TGTGCCAGCTCGCCGACAGTTCCTCTGGCAGATACGCAGTATTTT. It translates to CASSPTVPLADTQYF. The genes are TRBV18 and TRBJ2-3, with D possibly matching TRBD1 (5 bases). Germline lookup yields CDR1 KGHSH and CDR2 LQKENI. Trimming stripped 6 bases from V and 4 bases from J, with 17 bases between. This CDR3 comprises 15 residues.

This chain connects TRBV20-1 to TRBJ2-3, with TRBD2 identical over 11 bases. Germline V CDR1 and CDR2: DFQATT, SNEGSKA (reference sequence). With V trimmed by 3 bases and J by 8 bases, 7 bases remained unmatched. CDR3 length: 14 amino acids. The CDR3 here is CSASGLAGYGTQYF. In nucleotides, the CDR3 is TGCAGTGCTAGCGGACTAGCGGGCTACGGTACGCAGTATTTT.

This clonotype has a handful of counts. This chain uses TRBV20-1 with TRBJ2-7, with D perhaps matching TRBD1 (5 bases). V gave up 3 bases and J gave up 0 bases, with 12 bases separating them. Germline V lookup: CDR1 DFQATT, CDR2 SNEGSKA (reference sequence). The CDR3 has 14 amino acids. CDR3 residues: CSASVGHRSYEQYF. DNA for the CDR3: TGCAGTGCTAGCGTCGGACATCGCTCCTACGAGCAGTACTTC.

In its sample, this clonotype was seen a few times. The CDR3 loop reads CASSQESHDRPSYNEQFF. The CDR3, as DNA: TGCGCCAGCAGCCAAGAAAGTCATGACAGGCCCAGCTACAATGAGCAGTTCTTC. This chain uses TRBV4-3 with TRBJ2-1, with D tentatively TRBD1 (6 bases). V lost 0 bases to trimming and J lost 3 bases, with 18 bases between them. CDR1 is LGHNA and CDR2 is YSLEER in the germline V gene. The CDR3 is 18 residues long.

In this sample, this clonotype turned up a few times. The chain joins TRBV4-3 to TRBJ2-7; D gene unclear. The germline V and J ends were trimmed by 2 bases and 4 bases, with 12 bases remaining between them. The CDR3 is made up of 14 amino acids. Looked up from germline, CDR1 is LGHNA and CDR2 is YSLEER. CDR3 bases: TGCGCCAGCAGCCAAAACCCTAGGTGGTACGAGCAGTACTTC. As protein: CASSQNPRWYEQYF.

J is TRBJ2-7 and V is TRBV12-3 or TRBV12-4, with D tentatively TRBD2 (6 bases). The CDR3 has 15 residues. Trimming left V 5 bases short and J 1 base short, with 15 bases between. The CDR3 spells CASSVRGAPSYEQYF. The DNA of the CDR3 is TGTGCCAGCAGTGTTCGCGGGGCACCTTCCTACGAGCAGTACTTC.

This clonotype was seen a handful of times. The CDR3 reads CASSLGGQVSYEQYF. The CDR3 nucleotides are TGTGCCAGCAGCTTAGGAGGACAGGTGTCCTACGAGCAGTACTTC. J is TRBJ2-7 and V is TRBV7-8; 7 positions agree with TRBD1. The J segment lost 1 base and the V segment lost 1 base, leaving 4 bases of the junction unmatched. The CDR3 is 15 amino acids. Germline V gene data show CDR1 as SGHVS and CDR2 as FQNEAQ.

The chain employs TRBV20-1 and TRBJ2-5; possible D gene TRBD2, 5 bases. The V and J ends lost 6 bases and 5 bases respectively, with 13 bases between them. CDR1 DFQATT and CDR2 SNEGSKA come from the germline V gene (reference sequence). The CDR3 is made up of 12 amino acids. CDR3: CSAKDLGETQYF. In DNA form, the CDR3 reads TGCAGTGCCAAGGACTTGGGGGAGACCCAGTACTTC.

This clonotype was observed a few times. As DNA, the CDR3 is TGTGCCAGCTTTCTGAGAGGAGGGAGGGGGAATGAGCAGTTCTTC. Amino acids: CASFLRGGRGNEQFF. The rearrangement uses TRBV12-3 or TRBV12-4 and TRBJ2-1; tentatively, D is TRBD2 (7 bases). This CDR3 contains 15 residues. The V and J ends lost 8 bases and 7 bases respectively, with 21 bases between them.

This clonotype was observed a handful of times. Here the CDR3 DNA reads TGTGCCAGCAGCTTCCTAGGACAGGGGGCATCAGATACGCAGTATTTT. It specifies CASSFLGQGASDTQYF. The chain combines TRBV5-5 with TRBJ2-3, with 11 bases fitting TRBD1. Trimming took 2 bases from V and 4 from J; bases not matched to a gene: 6. Germline loops: CDR1 SGHKS, CDR2 YYEKEE (reference sequence). CDR3 length: 16 amino acids.

This chain connects TRBV30 to TRBJ2-3, with D unresolved. CDR3 length: 12 residues. V was pared by 4 bases and J by 9 bases, with 14 bases between. Germline assignment: CDR1 GTSNPN and CDR2 SVGIG (reference sequence). The CDR3 nucleotides read TGTGCCTGGATCCTGGCCCCCGGCACGCAGTATTTT. This gives the protein CAWILAPGTQYF.

In its sample, this clonotype was seen many times. The rearrangement uses TRBV6-5 and TRBJ2-7, with 7 bases that match TRBD2. V trimming: 8 bases; J trimming: 4 bases; junction bases outside the gene matches: 5. The germline V gene has CDR1 MNHEY and CDR2 SVGAGI. CDR3 length: 12 residues. In DNA, the CDR3 is TGTGCCAGCGGGCGGGAGATTTACGAGCAGTACTTC. This gives the protein CASGREIYEQYF.

This clonotype was observed at least ten times. This sequence joins TRBV27 and TRBJ2-3, with D perhaps TRBD2 (5 bases). V was clipped by 5 bases and J by 2 bases, with 11 bases between them. CDR1 is MNHEY and CDR2 is SMNVEV in the germline V gene (reference sequence). The CDR3 is 14 residues long. The CDR3, as DNA: TGTGCCAGCAGTCGGGCTAGCCCCACAGATACGCAGTATTTT. It codes for CASSRASPTDTQYF.

This clonotype was observed a handful of times. The chain's CDR3 is CSVGRGGNTEAFF. The DNA for the CDR3 is TGCAGCGTTGGAAGGGGCGGGAACACTGAAGCTTTCTTT. The chain has TRBV29-1 and TRBJ1-1; perhaps TRBD1 as D (5 bases). Trimming took off 4 bases at V and 1 base at J, with 10 bases between the two ends. This CDR3 contains 13 residues. The germline gives CDR1 SQVTM, CDR2 ANQGSEA.

About this clonotype: Germline is not matched at one junction end, which may reflect a read error. The CDR3 protein is CASSPRDYDEQFF. The CDR3 nucleotides are TGTGCCAGCAGCCCGCGAGACTACGATGAGCAGTTCTTC. The rearrangement uses TRBV7-3 and TRBJ2-1; tentatively, D is TRBD2 (5 bases). Germline CDR1 SGHTA, CDR2 FQGTGA. The CDR3 contains 13 residues.

This rearrangement joins TRBV13 to TRBJ2-6; D possibly corresponds to TRBD2 (5 bases). The CDR3 runs to 18 residues. Germline lookup yields CDR1 PRHDT and CDR2 FYEKMQ (reference sequence). Trimming shortened V by 4 bases and J by 0 bases, and 16 bases separated the two germline ends. CDR3 amino acids: CASSWYGEISSGANVLTF. For the CDR3, the DNA is TGTGCCAGCAGCTGGTATGGGGAGATTAGCTCTGGGGCCAACGTCCTGACTTTC.

This clonotype was detected ten times or more. V and J are TRBV12-3 or TRBV12-4 and TRBJ2-2; 9 positions agree with TRBD1. The V and J ends lost 3 bases and 6 bases, in that order; junction bases with no gene match: 8. This CDR3 contains 16 residues. Here the CDR3 reads CASSFLRDRVAGELFF. For the CDR3, the DNA is TGTGCCAGCAGTTTCCTCCGGGACAGGGTCGCCGGGGAGCTGTTTTTT.

At least ten counts were recorded for this clonotype. The chain employs TRBV5-1 and TRBJ2-7; possibly TRBD1 or TRBD2 for D (6 bases each). Trimming took 2 bases from V and 2 from J, leaving 17 bases between them. The V gene's germline CDR1 is SGHRS and CDR2 YFSETQ. The CDR3 runs 16 residues. In nucleotides, the CDR3 is TGCGCCAGCAGCTTTGTTCCGGGGGCGTATCCCTACGAGCAGTACTTC. Encoded protein: CASSFVPGAYPYEQYF.

There are a few counts of this clonotype. The chain carries TRBV28 and TRBJ1-4, with 7 bases aligning to TRBD1. Losses at the gene ends were 8 bases for V and 12 bases for J; bases not matched to a gene: 21. Germline V gene data show CDR1 as MDHEN and CDR2 as SYDVKM. The CDR3 totals 16 residues. CDR3 in amino acids: CASYARGTVPLGQLFF. For the CDR3, the DNA is TGTGCCAGCTATGCGAGAGGGACAGTCCCCCTTGGGCAACTGTTTTTT.

This clonotype was detected a few times. This chain uses TRBV5-1 with TRBJ2-3; D might be TRBD1 (6 bases). V dropped 4 bases and J dropped 4 bases, with 19 bases sitting between them. This CDR3 is built from 16 residues. Germline-derived CDR1 and CDR2 are SGHRS and YFSETQ. This CDR3 is CASSDGTRLQSDTQYF. The CDR3 nucleotides read TGCGCCAGCAGCGATGGGACACGACTGCAGTCAGATACGCAGTATTTT.

This clonotype showed up just a few times. The chain combines TRBV6-1 with TRBJ2-7; 7 bases fit TRBD1. CDR1 MNHNS and CDR2 SASEGT come from the germline V gene. This CDR3 is 16 amino acids long. V shed 6 bases, J shed 3 bases, and the junction held 14 bases outside the gene matches. The CDR3 is CASRKEDRQYFYEQYF. The CDR3 region has the DNA TGTGCCAGCAGGAAAGAGGACAGGCAGTACTTCTACGAGCAGTACTTC.

This clonotype was picked up many times. J is TRBJ2-5 and V is TRBV4-3, with TRBD1 matching over 7 bases. This CDR3 contains 16 residues. V trimming: 0 bases; J trimming: 4 bases; junction bases outside the gene matches: 8. CDR1 LGHNA and CDR2 YSLEER come from the germline V gene. In nucleotides, the CDR3 is TGCGCCAGCAGCCAAGAAGGGGGACAGCGCCGAGAGACCCAGTACTTC. Its translation: CASSQEGGQRRETQYF.

V and J are TRBV7-9 and TRBJ2-1; a weak D match, TRBD2 (5 bases). The CDR3 has 12 amino acids. Germline values: CDR1 SEHNR, CDR2 FQNEAQ (reference sequence). V lost 4 bases to trimming and J lost 12 bases, with 13 bases between them. The CDR3 spells CASSSGPRAQFF. The CDR3 DNA reads TGTGCCAGCAGCTCCGGACCGCGGGCGCAGTTCTTC.